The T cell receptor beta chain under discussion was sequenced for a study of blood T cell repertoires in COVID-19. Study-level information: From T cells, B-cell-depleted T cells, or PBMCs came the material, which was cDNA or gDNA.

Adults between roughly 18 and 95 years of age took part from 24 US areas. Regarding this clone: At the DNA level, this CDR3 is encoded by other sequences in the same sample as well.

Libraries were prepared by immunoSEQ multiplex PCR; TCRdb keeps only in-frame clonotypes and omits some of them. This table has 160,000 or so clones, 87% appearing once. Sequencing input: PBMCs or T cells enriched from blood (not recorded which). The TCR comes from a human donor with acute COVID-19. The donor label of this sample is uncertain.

CDR3 DNA sequence: TGTGCCAGCAGTGTTGGACAGGCTAATGAAAAACTGTTTTTT. This gives the protein CASSVGQANEKLFF. This rearrangement joins TRBV2 to TRBJ1-4, with 7 nucleotides matching TRBD1. V was pared by 4 bases and J by 3 bases, with 2 bases of the junction left unmatched. Per the germline V gene, CDR1 is SNHLY and CDR2 is FYNNEI. The CDR3 totals 14 residues.